One and the same sample provided the 5 T cell receptor beta chains below, sequenced in a study of T cell repertoires in cytomegalovirus infection. One entry per CDR3 protein results from TCRdb running MiXCR on the reads. This table holds hundreds of thousands of distinct CDR3 sequences, more than 40% found once. What these receptors recognize is not known. The sequenced sample was cultured PBMCs, obtained from culture after CMV antigen stimulation. The receptors stem from a human donor in good health (CMV status not recorded). Some clones in this sample may be carry-over from other donors' samples.

The genes are TRBV6-1 and TRBJ1-1; possibly TRBD1 for D (5 bases). The CDR3 is made up of 20 amino acids. Trimming took off 5 bases at V and 0 bases at J, with 28 bases between the two ends. Looked up from germline, CDR1 is MNHNS and CDR2 is SASEGT. CDR3 sequence reads: CASSSNPKGTGSFMNTEAFF. In nucleotides, the CDR3 is TGTGCCAGCAGTTCCAACCCTAAGGGTACAGGATCCTTTATGAACACTGAAGCTTTCTTT.

The chain links TRBV29-1 to TRBJ1-2; D possibly corresponds to TRBD1 (6 bases). CDR1 is SQVTM, CDR2 ANQGSEA, per germline. This CDR3 is 13 amino acids long. The V gene lost 6 bases and the J gene lost 2 bases, with 13 bases spanning the gap. The CDR3 here is CSVAGQLNYGYTF. For the CDR3, the DNA is TGCAGCGTGGCAGGACAGTTAAACTATGGCTACACCTTC.

J is TRBJ2-5 and V is TRBV5-6, with D possibly TRBD1 on 6 matching bases. Germline CDR1 reads SGHDT; CDR2 reads YYEEEE. V lost 4 bases, J lost 5 bases, and 21 bases lay in between. The CDR3 contains 16 residues. CDR3 sequence: CASSTGTGSVAETQYF. The DNA of the CDR3 is TGTGCCAGCAGCACCGGAACAGGGTCGGTTGCGGAGACCCAGTACTTC.

This clonotype was found a few times. J is TRBJ1-1 and V is TRBV28; no definite D call. From germline, CDR1 is MDHEN and CDR2 SYDVKM. The V end was cut by 3 bases, the J end by 4 bases, with 18 bases between. The CDR3 is 16 residues long. The DNA of the CDR3 is TGTGCCAGCAGTTTGCCCGCGGGAGGAGGGATCACTGAAGCTTTCTTT. Protein: CASSLPAGGGITEAFF.

The chain uses TRBV6-5 and TRBJ2-1, with D perhaps matching TRBD1 or TRBD2 (5 bases each). The germline CDR1 and CDR2 sequences are MNHEY and SVGAGI. The V end was cut by 4 bases, the J end by 4 bases, with 14 bases between. This CDR3 contains 15 residues. The CDR3 loop is CASSSAGTAYNEQFF. In nucleotides, the CDR3 is TGTGCCAGCAGTTCAGCCGGGACGGCTTACAATGAGCAGTTCTTC.